This T cell receptor beta chain was retrieved from a study of CD8+CD57+ T cells in acquired aplastic anemia. About the study: Sorted CD4+ and CD8+ cells gave an average of about 3 ug of DNA. Study outcomes and limitations: Roughly 30 was the count of CD8+ CDR3 sequences that patients shared with controls.

CDR3 length: 17 amino acids. The junction had 12 bases not matched to a gene; V was cut back by 4 bases and J by 2 bases. Germline CDR1 SGDLS, CDR2 YYNGEE. This clonotype has at least ten counts. Its antigen remains unknown. Sequencing was done on patients that had shown CD8+CD57+ cell expansion by flow cytometry. Severe acquired aplastic anemia was diagnosed in all patients. Patients were therapy-naive when their blood was sampled. Profiling of TCR beta VDJ combinations and CDR3 sequences used genomic DNA as template. A single record per CDR3 protein comes from TCRdb applying MiXCR to the reads. Of approximately 150,000 distinct CDR3 sequences detected, around half appear once; the ten largest clones hold approximately 1%.

Sequencing used sorted CD4+, CD8+, or CD8+CD57+ T cells (not recorded which) from PBMCs. The genes are TRBV9 and TRBJ2-3; 8 bases are shared with TRBD2. The sequence came from a human donor with aplastic anemia. The CDR3 spells CASSPPVGRGVTDTQYF. CDR3 nucleotides: TGTGCCAGCAGCCCCCCGGTTGGGCGGGGGGTCACAGATACGCAGTATTTT.